The 5 T cell receptor beta chains presented below share a single source sample, sequenced in a study of blood T cells in healthy people across ages. It was with a sample-barcoded 5' primer and a J-beta primer mix that a second PCR of about 6 to 11 cycles was run. TCRdb reprocessed the 5' RACE reads via MiXCR and lists one record per CDR3 protein. This sample carries over a million distinct CDR3 sequences, roughly a quarter of them seen once, and the ten largest clones take 0.65% to 0.95%. The same data also went into a second study, on T cells of mothers and their children.

The sequenced sample was blood. The receptors were sampled from a girl aged 2-15 years in good health.

This clonotype has just a few counts. The gene calls are TRBV28 and TRBJ2-5; D not certain. The DNA matches TRBJ2-1 better at its end, which makes the J call doubtful. CDR1 MDHEN and CDR2 SYDVKM come from the germline V gene. The CDR3 totals 11 residues. The chain's CDR3 is CASRAEEEQFF. In nucleotides, the CDR3 is TGTGCCAGCAGAGCCGAGGAGGAGCAGTTCTTC.

This clonotype was observed a handful of times. The CDR3 sequence: CASSPTGLGAYWGVETQYF. The CDR3 bases are TGTGCCAGCAGTCCGACGGGACTAGGCGCTTATTGGGGTGTAGAGACCCAGTACTTC. V and J are TRBV12-3 or TRBV12-4 and TRBJ2-5; TRBD2 matches 8 bases. V lost 5 bases to trimming and J lost 4 bases; unmatched junction nucleotides: 21. CDR3 length: 19 amino acids.

The CDR3 spells CASSLGIAQSYEQYF. In nucleotides, the CDR3 is TGTGCCAGCAGTTTGGGAATCGCGCAATCCTACGAGCAGTACTTC. This sequence joins TRBV28 and TRBJ2-7; D ambiguous. The CDR3 has 15 residues. CDR1 MDHEN and CDR2 SYDVKM come from the germline V gene. V lost 3 bases and J lost 1, with 13 bases in between.

The chain carries TRBV28 and TRBJ1-5; 7 positions agree with TRBD1. CDR3 length equals 16 residues. V lost 5 bases, J lost 2 bases, and 9 bases stayed unmatched. CDR1 MDHEN and CDR2 SYDVKM come from the germline V gene. DNA for the CDR3: TGTGCCAGCAGTATACTGACAGGGAGTGGCAATCAGCCCCAGCATTTT. Protein sequence: CASSILTGSGNQPQHF.

This rearrangement joins TRBV11-2 to TRBJ2-4; D is unresolved. The CDR3 runs to 12 residues. The V end lost 4 bases, the J end lost 9 bases, and 10 bases lay between the germline ends. Germline assignment: CDR1 SGHAT and CDR2 FQNNGV. For the CDR3, the DNA is TGTGCCAGCAGCTCCCAGCGAGGCATTCAGTACTTC. Translated: CASSSQRGIQYF.